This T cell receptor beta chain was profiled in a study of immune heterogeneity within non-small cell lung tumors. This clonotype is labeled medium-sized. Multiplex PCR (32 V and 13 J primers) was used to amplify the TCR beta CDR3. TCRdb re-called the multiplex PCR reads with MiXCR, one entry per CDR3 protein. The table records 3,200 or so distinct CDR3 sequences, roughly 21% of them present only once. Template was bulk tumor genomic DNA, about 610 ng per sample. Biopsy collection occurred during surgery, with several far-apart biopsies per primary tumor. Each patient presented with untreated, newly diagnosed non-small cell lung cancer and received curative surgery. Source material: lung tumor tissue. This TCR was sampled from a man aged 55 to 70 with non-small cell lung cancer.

The chain's CDR3 is CASSPSGGAKNIQYF. The DNA of the CDR3 is TGTGCCAGCAGCCCGAGCGGGGGGGCCAAAAACATTCAGTACTTC. This sequence joins TRBV27 and TRBJ2-4; 9 nucleotides line up with TRBD2. The CDR3 sequence is 15 residues long. With V trimmed by 6 bases and J by 1 base, 4 bases remained unmatched. Per the germline V gene, CDR1 is MNHEY and CDR2 is SMNVEV (reference sequence).